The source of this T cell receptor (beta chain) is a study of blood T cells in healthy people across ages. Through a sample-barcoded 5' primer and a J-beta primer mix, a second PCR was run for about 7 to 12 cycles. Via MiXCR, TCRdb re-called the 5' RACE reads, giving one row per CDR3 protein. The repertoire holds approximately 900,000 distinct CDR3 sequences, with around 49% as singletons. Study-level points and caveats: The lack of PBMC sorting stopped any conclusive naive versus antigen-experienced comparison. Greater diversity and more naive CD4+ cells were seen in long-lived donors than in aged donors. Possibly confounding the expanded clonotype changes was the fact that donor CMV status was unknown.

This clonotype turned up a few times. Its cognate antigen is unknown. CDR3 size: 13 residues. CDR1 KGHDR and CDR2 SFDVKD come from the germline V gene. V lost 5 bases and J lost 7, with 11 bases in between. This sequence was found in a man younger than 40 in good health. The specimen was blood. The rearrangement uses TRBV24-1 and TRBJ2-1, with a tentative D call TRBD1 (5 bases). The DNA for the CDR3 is TGTGCCACCAGTGTCGCAGGGCGGAATGAGCAGTTCTTC. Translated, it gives CATSVAGRNEQFF.